This T cell receptor beta chain was sequenced in a study of response to subunit inactivated influenza vaccine. TCRdb called the RT-PCR reads again in MiXCR, with one record for every CDR3 protein. The data hold about 500,000 distinct CDR3 sequences, with 10% to 15% observed a single time. The V end lost 2 bases, the J end lost 4 bases, and 10 bases lay between the germline ends. The CDR3 sequence is 14 residues long. CDR1 is SGHTA, CDR2 FQGTGA, per germline. Sequenced material: PBMCs from blood, taken roughly 46 days after vaccination. This sequence was found in a man aged 50 or older who received an inactivated influenza vaccine. This rearrangement joins TRBV7-3 to TRBJ2-3, with D uncertain. In nucleotides, the CDR3 is TGTGCCAGCAGCTTACCCCCGCCTGCAGATACGCAGTATTTT. It translates to CASSLPPPADTQYF.